The rows below give T cell receptor beta chains drawn from one sample of a study of shared clonotypes between healthy human individuals. TCRdb's copy holds only in-frame clones and misses some; the assay was immunoSEQ multiplex PCR. The sample lists over 850,000 clones, about 80% seen once, with roughly 0.57% in the top ten. What was sequenced was memory CD4+ T cells from PBMCs. The receptors come from a man between 18 and 35 years old in good health. Some clones in this sample may be carry-over from other donors' samples. The CDR3 runs from the conserved cysteine through the conserved F or W. The D gene is left open where the match is weak.

v_call	d_call	cdr3_length	j_call	cdr3_nt	cdr3_aa
TRBV11-3	TRBD1	13	TRBJ2-7	TGTGCCAGCAGCTCTTCAGGGGGATACGAGCAGTACTTC	CASSSSGGYEQYF
TRBV4-2	NA	15	TRBJ2-2	TGTGCCAGCAGCTTGGGACTTCCTACAAGCGGGGAGCTGTTTTTT	CASSLGLPTSGELFF
TRBV28	NA	17	TRBJ1-3	TGTGCCAGCAGCCCTACCGGGTCTAATCCGGGGCGGAACACCATATATTTT	CASSPTGSNPGRNTIYF
TRBV5-6	NA	17	TRBJ2-7	TGTGCCAGCAGCTTGGGGTGGGGCGGTCTCGGAAGCTACGAGCAGTACTTC	CASSLGWGGLGSYEQYF
TRBV5-8	NA	12	TRBJ1-5	TGTGCCAGCACGGACAGTTATCAGCCCCAGCATTTT	CASTDSYQPQHF
TRBV6-6	NA	12	TRBJ2-5	TGTGCCAGCACCCCCGGGGGTTGGACCCAGTACTTC	CASTPGGWTQYF
TRBV5-1	NA	14	TRBJ2-5	TGCGCCAGCAGCCGTCCGGAGTCCGTAGAGACCCAGTACTTC	CASSRPESVETQYF
TRBV11-2	NA	13	TRBJ1-1	TGTGCCAGCCGTTCCGCGAAAGCCACTGAAGCTTTCTTT	CASRSAKATEAFF
TRBV5-6	TRBD2	15	TRBJ2-7	TGTGCCAGCAGCGAGGGGACTAGCGGGTGGTACGAGCAGTACTTC	CASSEGTSGWYEQYF
TRBV28	TRBD1	14	TRBJ2-7	TGTGCCAGCAGGCGGACAGGGAGCCCCCTCGAGCAGTACTTC	CASRRTGSPLEQYF
TRBV7-9	NA	13	TRBJ1-2	TGTGCCAGCAGCTCCGCAGGGTCGAGTGGCTACACCTTC	CASSSAGSSGYTF
TRBV30	NA	13	TRBJ2-1	TGTGCCTCCGACACCGCCTCCTACAATGAGCAGTTCTTC	CASDTASYNEQFF
TRBV7-9	TRBD1	14	TRBJ1-5	TGTGCCAGCAGCGAGACAGGGGTCAATCAGCCCCAGCATTTT	CASSETGVNQPQHF